Listed below are T cell receptor beta chains from one sample, sequenced in a study of blood T cell repertoires in COVID-19. TCRdb keeps only in-frame clones here, not all; method: immunoSEQ multiplex PCR. This table holds 150,000 to 200,000 clones, approximately 91% found once. What was sequenced was peripheral blood. These receptors all come from a man in his forties or fifties with acute or convalescent COVID-19. The CDR3 runs from the conserved cysteine through the conserved F or W. Fields, in order: J gene, V gene, CDR3 protein.

TRBJ2-5	TRBV14	CASSHLAGRGETQYF
TRBJ1-5	TRBV30	CAWSPRGGNQPQHF
TRBJ2-1	TRBV3-1/TRBV3-2	CASSPYGGGSSYNEQFF
TRBJ2-7	TRBV10-3	CAISDIAALSYEQYF
TRBJ2-1	TRBV5-4	CASSIDRAGEFF
TRBJ2-7	TRBV2	CASSRGQAEYF
TRBJ2-7	TRBV4-2	CASSSSSGTSSSYEQYF
TRBJ2-5	TRBV5-5	CASSLGRGGPKTQYF
TRBJ2-2	TRBV5-1	CASRDWGTGITGELFF
TRBJ1-1	TRBV18	CASSAGPGWVAEAFF
TRBJ1-1	TRBV27	CASSFGTGGTEAFF
TRBJ1-6	TRBV11-2	CASSLTGLNNSPLHF
TRBJ2-3	TRBV28	CASTRGGAGTDTQYF
TRBJ2-1	TRBV19	CASSITRRDNEQFF
TRBJ2-3	TRBV29-1	CSVGQGALDDTQYF
TRBJ2-1	TRBV29-1	CSARGAAGVHNEQFF
TRBJ2-7	TRBV19	CASSPSGTGFSYEQYF